A selection of T cell receptor beta chains follows, all from one sample in a study of blood T cell repertoires in COVID-19. Sequencing used immunoSEQ multiplex PCR; TCRdb keeps in-frame clones, though not all of them. In the table there are approximately 210,000 clones, approximately 84% of which are singletons. The sequencing sample was made of peripheral blood. Receptors originate from a man aged 35 to 55 with active or convalescent COVID-19. The conserved cysteine and the conserved F or W are not part of the CDR3 here.

J: TRBJ2-1; V: TRBV10-1; CDR3: ASSGGGSGNNEQF
J: TRBJ2-2; V: TRBV28; CDR3: ASSSSGSLAGELF
J: TRBJ1-4; V: TRBV4-1; CDR3: ASSPRGQEREKLF
J: TRBJ2-4; V: TRBV2; CDR3: ASRAVAKNIQY
J: TRBJ1-2; V: TRBV28; CDR3: ASSSPGPYGYT
J: TRBJ1-5; V: TRBV6-5; CDR3: ASRRTENSNQPQH
J: TRBJ1-2; V: TRBV21-1; CDR3: ASSNPGTEAYGYT
J: TRBJ1-5; V: TRBV28; CDR3: ASRIAGSPYDNQPQH
J: TRBJ1-6; V: TRBV3-1/TRBV3-2; CDR3: ASSPSWDSPPIH
J: TRBJ2-7; V: TRBV13; CDR3: ASSLRWPGGSYEQY
J: TRBJ1-4; V: TRBV15; CDR3: ATSREGGYLDPTNEKLF
J: TRBJ1-2; V: TRBV11-2; CDR3: ASSSTDRGIYGYT
J: TRBJ2-3; V: TRBV9; CDR3: ASSAGGWSTDTQY
J: TRBJ1-6; V: TRBV10-3; CDR3: ATGGGPLNSPLH
J: TRBJ1-4; V: TRBV3-1/TRBV3-2; CDR3: ASSQGQGAEKLF
J: TRBJ2-7; V: TRBV6-5; CDR3: ASERDPGTAYEQY
J: TRBJ1-1; V: TRBV6-5; CDR3: ASSYSRGTEAF
J: TRBJ2-7; V: TRBV27; CDR3: ASSLMLAGGHGEQY
J: TRBJ1-2; V: TRBV9; CDR3: ASSVTGTPYGYT
J: TRBJ2-2; V: TRBV28; CDR3: ASSSFWTGGTGELF
J: TRBJ1-2; V: TRBV27; CDR3: ASSLSGGYGYT
J: TRBJ2-7; V: TRBV19; CDR3: ASDPGAGYSYEQY
J: TRBJ2-7; V: TRBV2; CDR3: ASSESQVGGAYEQY
J: TRBJ1-2; V: TRBV6-5; CDR3: ASSPDRIYGYT
J: TRBJ2-7; V: TRBV5-4; CDR3: ASSLTGAGGRRYEQY
J: TRBJ1-1; V: TRBV19; CDR3: ASSIDQGTEAF
J: TRBJ1-1; V: TRBV6-1; CDR3: ASSEGLRQEAEAF
J: TRBJ1-1; V: TRBV4-2; CDR3: ASSQEVMGLGTEAF
J: TRBJ1-1; V: TRBV11-2; CDR3: ASSLWGQNTEAF
J: TRBJ1-5; V: TRBV6-2/TRBV6-3; CDR3: ASSPRQGWQPQH
J: TRBJ1-1; V: TRBV3-1/TRBV3-2; CDR3: ASSQDLHTEAF
J: TRBJ1-1; V: TRBV10-2; CDR3: ASSLQGTTEAF
J: TRBJ1-2; V: TRBV7-8; CDR3: ASSLVQSRLTNYGYT
J: TRBJ1-1; V: TRBV7-8; CDR3: ASSFRVPNTEAF
J: TRBJ1-4; V: TRBV7-9; CDR3: ASSLVAGGGEKLF
J: TRBJ1-5; V: TRBV6-5; CDR3: VPDRGDQPQH
J: TRBJ1-5; V: TRBV24-1; CDR3: ATSGGGDQPQH
J: TRBJ2-1; V: TRBV1; CDR3: TSSGGRVRAEQF
J: TRBJ1-1; V: TRBV18; CDR3: ASSPSSGLNTEAF
J: TRBJ2-7; V: TRBV4-1; CDR3: ASSQAPTGVSYEQY
J: TRBJ1-3; V: TRBV15; CDR3: ATSRGPFAGNTIY
J: TRBJ2-7; V: TRBV28; CDR3: ASSFPGLAVYEQY
J: TRBJ1-5; V: TRBV30; CDR3: AYRDKNSNQPQH
J: TRBJ2-3; V: TRBV5-1; CDR3: ASSLGSSGSLSTDTQY
J: TRBJ1-6; V: TRBV3-1/TRBV3-2; CDR3: ASSPLGTGNSPLH
J: TRBJ2-2; V: TRBV19; CDR3: ASSAIDRGKAGELF
J: TRBJ2-6; V: TRBV10-2; CDR3: ASRRGDSGANVLT
J: TRBJ1-2; V: TRBV27; CDR3: ASSPTGYGYT
J: TRBJ2-7; V: TRBV18; CDR3: ASSPGREREQY
J: TRBJ2-6; V: TRBV12-5; CDR3: ASGLVRKTGEVDSGANVLT
J: TRBJ2-1; V: TRBV6-2/TRBV6-3; CDR3: ASSYTNEQF
J: TRBJ2-2; V: TRBV19; CDR3: ASSIEFQRLNTGELF
J: TRBJ1-5; V: TRBV14; CDR3: ASSQETDRDVQPQH